These 30 T cell receptor beta chains were sequenced from one sample in a study of blood T cell repertoires in COVID-19 (dated by TCRdb to the early 2020s). Libraries were made using the immunoSEQ multiplex PCR assay. TCRdb holds this immuneACCESS table with in-frame rearrangements only. Some clones are missing; in checked studies, unresolved V genes explain under half, and the rest has no known cause. The table for this sample lists around 250,000 clones; about 87% of them were counted only once. The top ten hold 9.5% to 13% of the sample. The sequenced sample was peripheral blood. All receptors come from a woman aged 70 to 79 with COVID-19, enrolled during active disease.

The chain has TRBV19 and TRBJ1-3; tentatively, D is TRBD1 (5 bases). The CDR3 is 17 amino acids. V was shortened by 4 bases and J by 0 bases, with 16 bases between the two germline ends. The V gene's germline CDR1 is LNHDA and CDR2 SQIVND (reference sequence). The chain's CDR3 is CASSTSGGANSGNTIYF. As DNA, the CDR3 is TGTGCCAGTAGTACGAGTGGAGGGGCTAACTCTGGAAACACCATATATTTT.

V gene TRBV7-2 combines with J gene TRBJ1-6; 9 bases map to TRBD1. The germline V gene has CDR1 SGHTA and CDR2 FQGNSA. The ends lost 2 bases at V and 7 bases at J; junction bases unmatched: 6. The CDR3 has 16 amino acids. The CDR3 loop is CASSLKTGGSNSPLHF. CDR3 in DNA: TGTGCCAGCAGCTTAAAGACAGGGGGTTCCAATTCACCCCTCCACTTT.

The chain recombines TRBV6-5 with TRBJ2-7; D perhaps matches TRBD1 (5 bases). The germline V and J ends were trimmed by 8 bases and 1 base, with 9 bases remaining between them. The CDR3 spans 12 residues. Germline loops: CDR1 MNHEY, CDR2 SVGAGI. In nucleotides, the CDR3 is TGTGCCAGCGGCAGGGTATCCTACGAGCAGTACTTC. Protein: CASGRVSYEQYF.

This chain links TRBV2 with TRBJ2-7; TRBD1 might be the D (6 bases). V lost 1 base, J lost 5 bases, and 18 bases lay in between. CDR1 is SNHLY, CDR2 FYNNEI, per germline. This CDR3 has 16 residues. CDR3 nucleotides: TGTGCCAGCAGTGAAGGGACAGAATATGGCCTCGACGAGCAGTACTTC. It translates to CASSEGTEYGLDEQYF.

The chain is built from TRBV15 and TRBJ2-1, with TRBD2 matching over 7 bases. V shed 4 bases and J 7 bases; nucleotides not matched to a gene: 10. The CDR3 runs to 15 residues. CDR1 is LNHNV, CDR2 YYDKDF, per germline (reference sequence). The CDR3 here is CATSTGTTRHNEQFF. CDR3 nucleotide sequence: TGTGCCACCAGCACCGGGACTACCCGTCATAATGAGCAGTTCTTC. The variable domain in full, with the rest retrieved from reference TRBV15 and TRBJ2-1, is DAMVIQNPRYQVTQFGKPVTLSCSQTLNHNVMYWYQQKSSQAPKLLFHYYDKDFNNEADTPDNFQSRRPNTSFCFLDIRSPGLGDTAMYLCATSTGTTRHNEQFFGPGTRLTVL.

This sequence joins TRBV11-2 and TRBJ2-3; 8 nucleotides agree with TRBD2. There are 16 residues in the CDR3. Germline values: CDR1 SGHAT, CDR2 FQNNGV. Unmatched junction bases numbered 9, after V lost 3 bases and J lost 4 bases. The CDR3 sequence: CASSFLPGGPADTQYF. The CDR3 DNA is TGTGCCAGCAGCTTCCTCCCGGGAGGGCCCGCAGATACGCAGTATTTT.

The chain uses TRBV10-3 and TRBJ1-5; maybe TRBD1 (5 bases). V lost 3 bases and J lost 5, with 17 bases in between. This CDR3 contains 16 residues. Germline-derived CDR1 and CDR2 are ENHRY and SYGVKD. CDR3 coding DNA: TGTGCCATCAGTGAAACGACGGCAGGGCCCTATCAGCCCCAGCATTTT. Its protein is CAISETTAGPYQPQHF.

The chain links TRBV2 to TRBJ1-5, with TRBD1 matching 7 bases. V dropped 3 bases and J dropped 4; count of bases not matched to a gene: 6. The length of the CDR3 is 15 residues. Germline assignment: CDR1 SNHLY and CDR2 FYNNEI. The CDR3 here is CASSDQGQKNQPQHF. CDR3 DNA sequence: TGTGCCAGCAGTGACCAGGGACAGAAAAATCAGCCCCAGCATTTT.

The chain recombines TRBV11-3 with TRBJ1-5; D may be TRBD1 (6 bases). Trimming shortened V by 2 bases and J by 7 bases, and 9 bases separated the two germline ends. The CDR3 consists of 13 residues. CDR1 is SGHNT, CDR2 YENEEA, per germline. This chain's CDR3 is CASSLRGGQPQHF. In DNA form, the CDR3 reads TGTGCCAGCAGCTTAAGGGGGGGCCAGCCCCAGCATTTT.

This chain joins TRBV7-8 and TRBJ1-2, with 8 bases lining up with TRBD1. The CDR3 has 13 amino acids. With 5 bases clipped from V and 7 bases from J, the junction kept 6 bases outside the gene matches. CDR1 is SGHVS and CDR2 is FQNEAQ in the germline V gene. The CDR3 sequence is CASSLDRAAGYTF. CDR3 DNA sequence: TGTGCCAGCAGCCTGGACAGGGCGGCTGGCTACACCTTC.

This chain uses TRBV10-3 with TRBJ2-1; 9 bases map to TRBD2. This CDR3 has 16 amino acids. Germline-derived CDR1 and CDR2 are ENHRY and SYGVKD. J lost 7 bases, V lost 4 bases, and 11 bases had no gene match. The DNA for the CDR3 is TGTGCCATCAGTGCCCTTCTAGCGGGAATGGGGAATGAGCAGTTCTTC. Translated, it gives CAISALLAGMGNEQFF.

The chain links TRBV11-3 to TRBJ2-7; D unclear. The germline V and J ends were trimmed by 1 base and 5 bases, with 6 bases remaining between them. The germline gives CDR1 SGHNT, CDR2 YENEEA. The CDR3 has 12 amino acids. The CDR3 loop reads CASSLVPDEQYF. CDR3 nucleotides: TGTGCCAGCAGCTTAGTCCCGGACGAGCAGTACTTC.

The chain links TRBV25-1 to TRBJ2-7; D may be TRBD1 (5 bases). Per the germline V gene, CDR1 is MGHDK and CDR2 is SYGVNS. This CDR3 has 11 amino acids. The V end lost 5 bases, the J end lost 6 bases, and 8 bases lay between the germline ends. DNA for the CDR3: TGTGCCAGCAGTCAGGGTCGCGAGCAGTACTTC. Translating gives CASSQGREQYF.

This chain links TRBV15 with TRBJ1-1; 7 bases map to TRBD1. The V gene's germline CDR1 is LNHNV and CDR2 YYDKDF (reference sequence). The CDR3 spans 15 residues. J lost 11 bases, V lost 5 bases, and 17 bases had no gene match. The chain's CDR3 is CATSHRRQGDVMAFF. CDR3 sequence (DNA): TGTGCCACCAGCCATCGGAGACAGGGTGATGTGATGGCTTTCTTT.

The chain couples TRBV27 to TRBJ1-2; TRBD1 matches 9 bases. V was clipped by 5 bases and J by 7 bases; unmatched bases: 11. Per germline, CDR1 MNHEY and CDR2 SMNVEV (reference sequence). The CDR3 length is 15 residues. The CDR3 nucleotides are TGTGCCAGCAGTCCACGGGACAGGGCCCCTTTTGGCTACACCTTC. It translates to CASSPRDRAPFGYTF.

The chain is built from TRBV29-1 and TRBJ2-3; D gene uncertain. CDR1 is SQVTM and CDR2 is ANQGSEA in the germline V gene. Trimming stripped 7 bases from V and 4 bases from J, with 12 bases between. The CDR3 runs 12 residues. The CDR3 DNA follows: TGCAGCGCGGGCCAGTTGGCAGATACGCAGTATTTT. Protein: CSAGQLADTQYF.

The chain links TRBV5-6 to TRBJ2-3; 9 bases align to TRBD1. Germline CDR1 is SGHDT and CDR2 is YYEEEE. The CDR3 totals 15 residues. With 4 bases clipped from V and 4 bases from J, the junction kept 7 bases outside the gene matches. The CDR3 sequence: CASSHHRGQSDTQYF. The DNA for the CDR3 is TGTGCCAGCAGCCACCACAGGGGGCAGTCAGATACGCAGTATTTT. The full variable domain, in which reference TRBV5-6 and TRBJ2-3 provide the parts outside the CDR3, is DAGVTQSPTHLIKTRGQQVTLRCSPKSGHDTVSWYQQALGQGPQFIFQYYEEEERQRGNFPDRFSGHQFPNYSSELNVNALLLGDSALYLCASSHHRGQSDTQYFGPGTRLTVL.

V usage is TRBV27 and J usage is TRBJ1-1; tentatively, D is TRBD1 (5 bases). The V and J ends lost 2 bases and 5 bases respectively, with 9 bases between them. Per germline, CDR1 MNHEY and CDR2 SMNVEV (reference sequence). This CDR3 region has 13 residues. The DNA of the CDR3 is TGTGCCAGCAGTTTAGGGGCCAAGACTGAAGCTTTCTTT. It translates to CASSLGAKTEAFF.

The CDR3, as DNA: TGTGCCAGTAGTCTCAGGACAGGTAGTGAGCAGTACTTC. It specifies CASSLRTGSEQYF. This chain joins TRBV19 and TRBJ2-7, with 7 bases lining up with TRBD1. Losses at the gene ends were 5 bases for V and 7 bases for J; bases not matched to a gene: 8. The germline gives CDR1 LNHDA, CDR2 SQIVND (reference sequence). The CDR3 covers 13 residues.

The chain carries TRBV20-1 and TRBJ1-1; unclear D gene. V lost 0 bases, J lost 10 bases, and 9 bases lay in between. The CDR3 has 11 residues. Looked up from germline, CDR1 is DFQATT and CDR2 is SNEGSKA (reference sequence). In DNA, the CDR3 is TGCAGTGCTAGAGATTTCCGGGTAGCTTTCTTT. The encoded protein is CSARDFRVAFF.

This rearrangement joins TRBV19 to TRBJ1-6; 7 positions match TRBD1. This CDR3 has 17 amino acids. Germline assignment: CDR1 LNHDA and CDR2 SQIVND (reference sequence). The V segment lost 1 base and the J segment 3 bases; nucleotides outside the gene matches: 6. CDR3 DNA sequence: TGTGCCAGTAGTATAGGGGGGACAGCCTTCTATAATTCACCCCTCCACTTT. Protein product: CASSIGGTAFYNSPLHF.

Comments on this clone: The same CDR3 can be traced to other DNA sequences in this sample. The gene calls are TRBV5-1 and TRBJ2-3, with 9 bases lining up with TRBD2. Per the germline V gene, CDR1 is SGHRS and CDR2 is YFSETQ. This CDR3 contains 15 residues. With V trimmed by 5 bases and J by 0 bases, 4 bases remained unmatched. The CDR3 DNA follows: TGCGCCAGCAGGCCCACTAGCGGGAGCACAGATACGCAGTATTTT. This gives the protein CASRPTSGSTDTQYF.

V usage is TRBV7-2 and J usage is TRBJ1-1, with 8 bases that match TRBD1. Per germline, CDR1 SGHTA and CDR2 FQGNSA. Trimming cost V 0 bases and J 5 bases; bases outside gene matches: 8. This CDR3 is 16 amino acids long. The CDR3 coding sequence is TGTGCCAGCAGCTTAGCGGGGTCAGGGGGCCGGACTGAAGCTTTCTTT. The encoded protein is CASSLAGSGGRTEAFF.

The DNA of the CDR3 is TGTGCCTGGAAACAGGGGTTAAGGAACACTGAAGCTTTCTTT. Its translation is CAWKQGLRNTEAFF. The V call is TRBV30, the J call TRBJ1-1; 7 positions match TRBD1. CDR1 is GTSNPN, CDR2 SVGIG, per germline (reference sequence). This CDR3 has 14 amino acids. V lost 4 bases, J lost 1 base, and 6 bases stayed unmatched.

The gene calls are TRBV4-1 and TRBJ2-7; the D gene is possibly TRBD2 (7 bases). Germline loops: CDR1 MGHRA, CDR2 YSYEKL. The V and J ends lost 3 bases and 3 bases respectively, with 12 bases between them. This CDR3 is 14 amino acids long. In nucleotides, the CDR3 is TGCGCCAGCAGCCAGGGGGGGCTCAACTACGAGCAGTACTTC. Protein sequence: CASSQGGLNYEQYF.

CDR3 amino acids: CASSLPSAGEVEKLFF. The DNA of the CDR3 is TGTGCCAGCAGTTTGCCGTCCGCGGGGGAGGTGGAAAAACTGTTTTTT. V usage is TRBV28 and J usage is TRBJ1-4, with TRBD1 as a possible D gene (5 bases). The CDR3 is 16 residues long. The germline gives CDR1 MDHEN, CDR2 SYDVKM. V was trimmed by 3 bases and J by 8 bases, leaving 19 bases between them.

The rearrangement joins TRBV5-8 to TRBJ1-2; the D gene is possibly TRBD1 (5 bases). Germline V gene lookup returns CDR1 SGHTS and CDR2 YDEGEE. V lost 0 bases to trimming and J lost 7 bases, with 16 bases between them. This CDR3 spans 15 amino acids. As DNA, the CDR3 is TGTGCCAGCAGCTTGGGGGGACTCTATTTAGGTGGCTACACCTTC. Translation: CASSLGGLYLGGYTF.

CDR3 bases: TGTGCCAGCAGCGGAGACAGGAACACCGGGGAGCTGTTTTTT. Translated: CASSGDRNTGELFF. The J gene is TRBJ2-2, the V gene TRBV7-9, with D perhaps matching TRBD1 (5 bases). Germline CDR1 and CDR2: SEHNR and FQNEAQ (reference sequence). The CDR3 loop spans 14 amino acids. Trimming removed 5 bases from V and 1 base from J, with 8 bases in between.

V usage is TRBV27 and J usage is TRBJ1-5, with TRBD1 as a possible D gene (6 bases). The CDR3 is 15 amino acids. V was cut by 6 bases and J by 0 bases, with 12 bases left in between. The V gene's germline CDR1 is MNHEY and CDR2 SMNVEV (reference sequence). The CDR3 loop reads CASSLTGHSNQPQHF. As DNA, the CDR3 is TGTGCCAGCAGCCTGACAGGCCATAGCAATCAGCCCCAGCATTTT.

The J gene is TRBJ1-4, the V gene TRBV28; 9 bases line up with TRBD1. The V segment lost 5 bases and the J segment 6 bases; nucleotides outside the gene matches: 10. Germline CDR1 and CDR2: MDHEN and SYDVKM. This CDR3 has 16 residues. The CDR3 reads CASSAAGTGLDEKLFF. Written as DNA, the CDR3 is TGTGCCAGCAGTGCCGCCGGGACAGGGTTGGATGAAAAACTGTTTTTT.